Below, one TCR beta chain is given with its context. The antigen is not known. The germline gives CDR1 SGHDN, CDR2 FVKESK. The ends lost 3 bases at V and 6 bases at J; junction bases unmatched: 2. The CDR3 is made up of 13 amino acids. The data are from a study of siplizumab effects on memory and regulatory T cells. Overall study findings and caveats: Naive T cells seemed more diverse than memory cells; they also seemed major alloresponse contributors. Proliferating siplizumab-cultured Tregs lacked confirmed suppressive function.

Repertoires were generated with immunoSEQ multiplex PCR, while TCRdb's copy carries only in-frame clones and drops some. Of roughly 100,000 clones in the sample, 90% to 95% are singletons; the top ten hold around 0.29%. The TCR comes from a human donor in good health. The rearrangement uses TRBV14 and TRBJ2-7; 10 nucleotides match TRBD1. Sequencing was carried out using CD4+ T cells sorted from blood. In nucleotides, the CDR3 is TGTGCCAGCAGCCACGACAGGGGGCGCGAGCAGTACTTC. Translating it yields CASSHDRGREQYF.